These T cell receptor beta chains were read from a single sample in a study of blood T cell repertoires in COVID-19. Sequencing was performed with immunoSEQ multiplex PCR; in TCRdb, only in-frame clones are kept and a portion is missing. The sample includes 130,000 to 150,000 clones, 84% seen only once; the top ten take about 6.4%. The sequencing sample was made of peripheral blood. The receptors were gathered from a human donor in a cohort sampled during active COVID-19. Both conserved end residues are part of each CDR3. Fields, in order: J gene, V gene, D gene, clone size, CDR3 DNA, CDR3 protein. A D gene is named only where the DNA matches it firmly. Clone size, where shown, is once, few, many, or a class for clones that have expanded.

>TRBJ2-5|TRBV6-5|NA|NA
TGTGCCAGCAGTTCCCTAGGGACACCCCAAGAGACCCAGTACTTC
CASSSLGTPQETQYF
>TRBJ1-3|TRBV21-1|NA|NA
TGTGCCAGCAGCGCGGGACCCCAGTCTGGAAACACCATATATTTT
CASSAGPQSGNTIYF
>TRBJ2-1|TRBV7-2|TRBD2|once
TGTGCCAGCAGCTTAGAGGGACTAGGCACGCATGAGCAGTTCTTC
CASSLEGLGTHEQFF
>TRBJ2-3|TRBV28|TRBD1|NA
TGTGCCAGCAGTTCCCTTGGGGACAGGGGTTCAGATACGCAGTATTTT
CASSSLGDRGSDTQYF
>TRBJ1-6|TRBV3-1/TRBV3-2|NA|NA
TGTGCCAGCAGCCTAAAGCCGGTTTTGCCCCTCCACTTT
CASSLKPVLPLHF
>TRBJ2-5|TRBV9|TRBD2|NA
TGTGCCAGCAGCTCGCGGGGGGAAGAGACCCAGTACTTC
CASSSRGEETQYF
>TRBJ2-7|TRBV18|TRBD2|NA
TGTGCCAGCTCACCAGAGCGGGGGGGTTTGACCTACGAGCAGTACTTC
CASSPERGGLTYEQYF
>TRBJ2-5|TRBV7-2|NA|NA
TGTGCCAGCAGCATCCGGAGGGGCGGGGAGACCCAGTACTTC
CASSIRRGGETQYF
>TRBJ1-6|TRBV4-2|TRBD1|NA
TGTGCCAGCAGCCAAGCGGCAGGGGGTCCTAATAATTCACCCCTCCACTTT
CASSQAAGGPNNSPLHF
>TRBJ1-5|TRBV2|NA|NA
TGTGCCAGCAGTGTTCTCCTGAGCAATCCTCAGCATTTT
CASSVLLSNPQHF
>TRBJ2-1|TRBV3-1/TRBV3-2|TRBD2|NA
TGTGCCAGCAGCCAGACCCCGGGACTAGCGGGGGGTAGCTCCTACAATGAGCAGTTCTTC
CASSQTPGLAGGSSYNEQFF
>TRBJ1-2|TRBV2|TRBD1|NA
TGTGCCAGCAGTGAAGCCCGGGACAGGAAGGGAGCCACCTTC
CASSEARDRKGATF
>TRBJ2-3|TRBV19|NA|NA
TGTGCCAGTAGGGGAGGTACAGATACGCAGTATTTT
CASRGGTDTQYF
>TRBJ1-6|TRBV28|NA|NA
TGTGCCAGCACGGTCCAGGTTTCTTCACCCCTCCACTTT
CASTVQVSSPLHF
>TRBJ1-4|TRBV28|NA|NA
TGTGCCAGCAGCAATACAGGGACTAATGAAAAACTGTTTTTT
CASSNTGTNEKLFF
>TRBJ1-1|TRBV6-2/TRBV6-3|NA|NA
TGTGCCAGCAGCCTCGGACAGATCAACACTGAAGCTTTCTTT
CASSLGQINTEAFF
>TRBJ1-2|TRBV19|TRBD1|NA
TGTGCCAGTAGTGTTCGCCAGGGGGCGCCGGATAGCTATGGCTACACCTTC
CASSVRQGAPDSYGYTF
>TRBJ2-3|TRBV9|TRBD2|NA
TGTGCCAGCAGCGTCAGGACTAGCGGGGGGGCTAGCACAGATACGCAGTATTTT
CASSVRTSGGASTDTQYF
>TRBJ2-3|TRBV18|TRBD1|NA
TGTGCCAGCTCACCAAGACAGGGAGAGACAGATACGCAGTATTTT
CASSPRQGETDTQYF
>TRBJ2-2|TRBV30|NA|NA
TGTGCCTGGGTCGGACAGTCTACCGGGGAGCTGTTTTTT
CAWVGQSTGELFF
>TRBJ2-3|TRBV6-5|NA|NA
TGTGCCAGCATGGCCAGCGTAGCTCACACAGATACGCAGTATTTT
CASMASVAHTDTQYF
>TRBJ1-3|TRBV7-2|TRBD1|NA
TGTGCCAGCAGCGTCGCCGGGACAGCGACTGGAAACACCATATATTTT
CASSVAGTATGNTIYF
>TRBJ2-2|TRBV12-3/TRBV12-4|NA|NA
TGTGCCAGCAGTTTTACTGAGCCCGGGGAGCTGTTTTTT
CASSFTEPGELFF
>TRBJ1-2|TRBV30|NA|once
TGTGCCACGACAGGCCCCAGAGGACGCCGTAACTATGGCTACACCTTC
CATTGPRGRRNYGYTF
>TRBJ1-1|TRBV27|TRBD1|NA
TGTGCCAGCAGTCGTCAGGGGGTCGCTGAAGCTTTCTTT
CASSRQGVAEAFF
>TRBJ2-2|TRBV5-1|NA|many
TGCGCCAGCAGCTTGGAAGGCGGGACTCGGACCCTGGCCGGGGAGCTGTTTTTT
CASSLEGGTRTLAGELFF
>TRBJ1-4|TRBV15|NA|NA
TGTGCCACCAGCACCAGACAGATATATGAAAAACTGTTTTTT
CATSTRQIYEKLFF
>TRBJ1-1|TRBV29-1|NA|NA
TGCAGCGCTAACTTACAGGGGAACACTGAAGCTTTCTTT
CSANLQGNTEAFF
>TRBJ2-5|TRBV6-5|TRBD1|NA
TGTGCCAGCAGTCGGGACAGGGGTCAAGAGACCCAGTACTTC
CASSRDRGQETQYF
>TRBJ2-7|TRBV15|TRBD1|NA
TGTGCCACCAGCAGAGGGGGACAGACCTACGAGCAGTACTTC
CATSRGGQTYEQYF
>TRBJ1-1|TRBV7-3|NA|once
TGTGCCAGCAGCTTAGGGCAGGCCACTGAAGCTTTCTTT
CASSLGQATEAFF
>TRBJ2-1|TRBV3-1/TRBV3-2|TRBD2|few
TGTGCCAGCAGCCAAGCTAGCGGGGGGGTTAACAATGAGCAGTTCTTC
CASSQASGGVNNEQFF
>TRBJ1-2|TRBV5-4|NA|NA
TGTGCCAGCAGCTTCATCGGCAGGGGATATGGCTACACCTTC
CASSFIGRGYGYTF
>TRBJ1-1|TRBV30|NA|few
TGTGCCTGGAGAAGGGGGACGGTTGAAGCTTTCTTT
CAWRRGTVEAFF
>TRBJ1-2|TRBV18|TRBD1|NA
TGTGCCAGCTCACCTGACACAGGGGGCAAGGGCTACACCTTC
CASSPDTGGKGYTF
>TRBJ1-6|TRBV5-1|TRBD1|few
TGCGCCAGCAGCTCGGAGGGACAGTTAAATTCACCCCTCCACTTT
CASSSEGQLNSPLHF
>TRBJ2-1|TRBV27|NA|once
TGTGCCAGCAGTACTCAGGGGAATGAGCAGTTCTTC
CASSTQGNEQFF
>TRBJ1-5|TRBV19|NA|once
TGTGCCAGTAAGGGAGGAGGCGGTATCGCTCCCCAGCATTTT
CASKGGGGIAPQHF
>TRBJ2-7|TRBV5-4|NA|NA
TGTGCCAGCAGCTCCGGGACTCTCTACGAGCAGTACTTC
CASSSGTLYEQYF